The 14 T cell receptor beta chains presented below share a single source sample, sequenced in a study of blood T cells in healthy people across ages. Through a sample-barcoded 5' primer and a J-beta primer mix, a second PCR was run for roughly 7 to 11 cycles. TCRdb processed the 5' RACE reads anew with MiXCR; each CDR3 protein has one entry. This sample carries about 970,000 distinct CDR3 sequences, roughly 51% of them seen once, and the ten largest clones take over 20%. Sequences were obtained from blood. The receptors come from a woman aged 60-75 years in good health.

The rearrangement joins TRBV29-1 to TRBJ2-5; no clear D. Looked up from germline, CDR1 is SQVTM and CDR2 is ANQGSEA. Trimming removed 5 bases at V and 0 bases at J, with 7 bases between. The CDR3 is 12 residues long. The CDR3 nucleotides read TGCAGCGTTCTAAGGGACCAAGAGACCCAGTACTTC. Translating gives CSVLRDQETQYF.

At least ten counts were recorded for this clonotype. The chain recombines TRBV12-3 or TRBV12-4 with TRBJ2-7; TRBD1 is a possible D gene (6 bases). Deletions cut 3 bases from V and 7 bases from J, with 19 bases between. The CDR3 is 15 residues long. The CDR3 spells CASSLAGTSLGEQYF. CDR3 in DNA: TGTGCCAGCAGTTTGGCCGGGACATCCCTAGGGGAGCAGTACTTC.

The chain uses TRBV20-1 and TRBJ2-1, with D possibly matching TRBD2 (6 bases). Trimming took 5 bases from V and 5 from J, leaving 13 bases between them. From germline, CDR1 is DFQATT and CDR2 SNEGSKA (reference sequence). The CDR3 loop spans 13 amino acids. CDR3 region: CSARGKGNNEQFF. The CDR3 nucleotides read TGCAGTGCTCGCGGGAAAGGTAACAATGAGCAGTTCTTC.

The CDR3 DNA reads as TGTGCCAGCAGCGCCCAGGGCGAGACAGAGACCCAGTACTTC. It codes for CASSAQGETETQYF. The J gene is TRBJ2-5, the V gene TRBV9; weak D call: TRBD1 (5 bases). CDR1 is SGDLS, CDR2 YYNGEE, per germline. The V end lost 3 bases, the J end lost 4 bases, and 13 bases lay between the germline ends. CDR3 size: 14 residues.

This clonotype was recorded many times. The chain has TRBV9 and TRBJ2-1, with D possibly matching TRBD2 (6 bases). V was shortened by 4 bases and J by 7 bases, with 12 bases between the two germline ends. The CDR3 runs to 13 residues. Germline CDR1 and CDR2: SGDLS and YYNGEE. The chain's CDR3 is CASSLASENEQFF. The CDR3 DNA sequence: TGTGCCAGCAGCCTAGCGAGTGAGAATGAGCAGTTCTTC.

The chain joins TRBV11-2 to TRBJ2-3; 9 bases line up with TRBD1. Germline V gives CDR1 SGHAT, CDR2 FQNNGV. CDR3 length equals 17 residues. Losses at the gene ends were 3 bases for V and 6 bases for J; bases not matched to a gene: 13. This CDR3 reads CASSLATGTGLGDTQYF. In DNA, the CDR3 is TGTGCCAGCAGCTTGGCCACCGGGACAGGGCTTGGGGATACGCAGTATTTT.

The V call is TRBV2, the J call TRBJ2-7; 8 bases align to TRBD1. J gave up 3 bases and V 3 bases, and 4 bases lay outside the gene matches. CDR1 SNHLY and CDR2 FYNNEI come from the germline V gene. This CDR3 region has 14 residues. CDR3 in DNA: TGTGCCAGCAGTGAGGGACAGGCATTCTACGAGCAGTACTTC. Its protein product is CASSEGQAFYEQYF.

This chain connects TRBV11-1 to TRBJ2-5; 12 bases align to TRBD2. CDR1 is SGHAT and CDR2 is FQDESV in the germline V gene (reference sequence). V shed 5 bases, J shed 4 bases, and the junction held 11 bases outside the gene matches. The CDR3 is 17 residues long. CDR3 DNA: TGTGCCAGCAGCCCGTATGGACTAGCGGGGCAGCGAGAGACCCAGTACTTC. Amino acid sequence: CASSPYGLAGQRETQYF.

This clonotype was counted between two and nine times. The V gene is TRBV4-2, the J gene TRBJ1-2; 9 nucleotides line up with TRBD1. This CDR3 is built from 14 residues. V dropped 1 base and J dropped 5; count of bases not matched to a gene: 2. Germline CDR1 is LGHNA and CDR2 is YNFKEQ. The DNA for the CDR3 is TGTGCCAGCAGCCAAGTTGGACAGGGGTATGGCTACACCTTC. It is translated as CASSQVGQGYGYTF.

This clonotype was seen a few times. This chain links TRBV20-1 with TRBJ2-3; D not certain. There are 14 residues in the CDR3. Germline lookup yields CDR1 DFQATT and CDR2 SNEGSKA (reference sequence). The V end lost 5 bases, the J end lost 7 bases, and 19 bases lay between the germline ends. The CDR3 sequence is CSAPQVPAFHTQYF. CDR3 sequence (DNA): TGCAGTGCTCCTCAAGTACCAGCCTTTCATACGCAGTATTTT.

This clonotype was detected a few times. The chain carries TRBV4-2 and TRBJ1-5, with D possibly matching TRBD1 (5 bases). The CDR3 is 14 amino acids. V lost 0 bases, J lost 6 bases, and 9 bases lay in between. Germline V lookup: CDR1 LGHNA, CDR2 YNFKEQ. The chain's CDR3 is CASSQERGPQPQHF. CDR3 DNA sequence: TGTGCCAGCAGCCAAGAAAGGGGTCCTCAGCCCCAGCATTTT.

The CDR3 nucleotides read TGCAGCGTTTCTGGACAGGTGAACACTGAAGCTTTCTTT. This translates into CSVSGQVNTEAFF. The rearrangement uses TRBV29-1 and TRBJ1-1, with 7 nucleotides matching TRBD1. The CDR3 runs to 13 residues. V dropped 5 bases and J dropped 0; count of bases not matched to a gene: 3. Germline V gene data show CDR1 as SQVTM and CDR2 as ANQGSEA. The full variable domain, completed using reference TRBV29-1 and TRBJ1-1, is SAVISQKPSRDICQRGTSLTIQCQVDSQVTMMFWYRQQPGQSLTLIATANQGSEATYESGFVIDKFPISRPNLTFSTLTVSNMSPEDSSIYLCSVSGQVNTEAFFGQGTRLTVV.

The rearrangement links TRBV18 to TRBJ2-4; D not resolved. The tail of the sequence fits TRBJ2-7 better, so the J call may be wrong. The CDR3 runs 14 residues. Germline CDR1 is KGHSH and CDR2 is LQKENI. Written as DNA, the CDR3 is TGTGCCAGCTCACCACACAAAAGGTCCTACGAGCAGTACTTC. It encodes CASSPHKRSYEQYF.

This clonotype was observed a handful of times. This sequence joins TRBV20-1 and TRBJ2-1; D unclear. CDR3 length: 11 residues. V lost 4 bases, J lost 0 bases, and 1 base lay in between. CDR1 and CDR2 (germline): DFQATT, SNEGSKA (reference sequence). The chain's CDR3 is CSATSYNEQFF. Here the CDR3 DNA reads TGCAGTGCTACCTCCTACAATGAGCAGTTCTTC.